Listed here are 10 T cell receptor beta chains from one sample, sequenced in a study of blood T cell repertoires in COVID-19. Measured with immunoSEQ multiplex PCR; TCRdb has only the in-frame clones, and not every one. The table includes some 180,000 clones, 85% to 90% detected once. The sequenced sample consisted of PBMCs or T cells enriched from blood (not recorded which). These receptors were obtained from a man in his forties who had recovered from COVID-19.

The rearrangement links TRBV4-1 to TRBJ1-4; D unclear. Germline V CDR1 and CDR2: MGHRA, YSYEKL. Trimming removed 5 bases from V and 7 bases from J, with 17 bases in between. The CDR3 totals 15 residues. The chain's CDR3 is CASSRLPTDGEKLFF. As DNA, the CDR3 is TGCGCCAGCAGCAGACTACCCACAGATGGTGAAAAACTGTTTTTT.

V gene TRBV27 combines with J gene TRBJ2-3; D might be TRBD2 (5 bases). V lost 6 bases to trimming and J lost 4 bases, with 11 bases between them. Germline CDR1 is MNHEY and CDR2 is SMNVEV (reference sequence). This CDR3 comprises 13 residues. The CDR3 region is CASRLAGADTQYF. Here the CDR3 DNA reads TGTGCCAGCAGGTTGGCCGGGGCAGATACGCAGTATTTT.

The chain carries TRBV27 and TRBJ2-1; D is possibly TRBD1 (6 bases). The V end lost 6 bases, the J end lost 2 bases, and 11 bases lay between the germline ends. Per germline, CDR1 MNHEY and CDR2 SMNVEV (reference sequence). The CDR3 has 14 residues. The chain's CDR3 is CASSRQVPYNEQFF. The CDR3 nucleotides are TGTGCCAGCAGCCGACAGGTCCCCTACAATGAGCAGTTCTTC.

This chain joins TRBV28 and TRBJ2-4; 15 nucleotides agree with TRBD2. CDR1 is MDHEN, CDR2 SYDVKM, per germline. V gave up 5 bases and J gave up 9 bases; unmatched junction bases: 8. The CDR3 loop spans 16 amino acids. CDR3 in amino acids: CASSLGTSGRSGIQYF. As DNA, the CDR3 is TGTGCCAGCAGTCTAGGGACTAGCGGGAGGTCCGGCATTCAGTACTTC.

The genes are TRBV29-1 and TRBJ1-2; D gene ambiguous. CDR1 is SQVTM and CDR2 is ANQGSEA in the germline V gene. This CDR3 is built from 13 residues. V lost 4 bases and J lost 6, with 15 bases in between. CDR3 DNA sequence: TGCAGCGTTGGTGGATCAGGCGTGAATGGCTACACCTTC. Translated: CSVGGSGVNGYTF. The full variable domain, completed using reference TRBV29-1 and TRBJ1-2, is SAVISQKPSRDICQRGTSLTIQCQVDSQVTMMFWYRQQPGQSLTLIATANQGSEATYESGFVIDKFPISRPNLTFSTLTVSNMSPEDSSIYLCSVGGSGVNGYTFGSGTRLTVV.

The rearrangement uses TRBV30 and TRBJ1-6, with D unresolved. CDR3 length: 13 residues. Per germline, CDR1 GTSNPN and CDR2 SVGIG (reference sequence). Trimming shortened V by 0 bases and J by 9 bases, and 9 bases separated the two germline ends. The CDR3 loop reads CAWSVERASPLHF. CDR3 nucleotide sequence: TGTGCCTGGAGTGTAGAGAGGGCTTCACCCCTCCACTTT.

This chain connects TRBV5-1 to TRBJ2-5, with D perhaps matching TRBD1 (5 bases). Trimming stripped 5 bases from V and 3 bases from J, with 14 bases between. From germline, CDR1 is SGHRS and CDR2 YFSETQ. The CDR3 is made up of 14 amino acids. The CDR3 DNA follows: TGCGCCAGCAGGGACACAGCGTCGGAAGAGACCCAGTACTTC. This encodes CASRDTASEETQYF.

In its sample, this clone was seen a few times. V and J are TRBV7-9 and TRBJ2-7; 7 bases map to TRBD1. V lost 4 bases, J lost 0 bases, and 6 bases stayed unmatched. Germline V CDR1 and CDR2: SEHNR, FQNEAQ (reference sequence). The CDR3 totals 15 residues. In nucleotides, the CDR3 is TGTGCCAGCAGCTCTGAGACAGGGCACTCCTACGAGCAGTACTTC. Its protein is CASSSETGHSYEQYF.

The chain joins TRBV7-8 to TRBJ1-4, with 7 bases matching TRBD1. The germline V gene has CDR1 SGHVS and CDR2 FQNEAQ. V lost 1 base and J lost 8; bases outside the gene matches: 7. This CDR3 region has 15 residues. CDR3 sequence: CASSLGETGLEKLFF. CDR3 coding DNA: TGTGCCAGCAGCTTAGGGGAGACAGGGTTGGAAAAACTGTTTTTT.

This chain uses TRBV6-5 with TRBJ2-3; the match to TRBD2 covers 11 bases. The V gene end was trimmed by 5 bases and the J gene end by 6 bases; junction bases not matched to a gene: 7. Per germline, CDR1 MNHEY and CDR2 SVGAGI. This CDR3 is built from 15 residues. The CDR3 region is CASSNIAGGRDTQYF. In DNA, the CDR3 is TGTGCCAGCAGTAATATAGCGGGGGGGCGGGATACGCAGTATTTT.